A single sample is the source of the 28 T cell receptor beta chains below, sequenced in a study of blood T cell repertoires in COVID-19. Some clones are missing from TCRdb's copy, which holds only in-frame ones; the method was immunoSEQ multiplex PCR. The data hold about 88,000 clones, with 85% observed a single time. Specimen: peripheral blood. All receptors come from a woman between 65 and 79 years old with acute or convalescent COVID-19.

This rearrangement joins TRBV27 to TRBJ2-7, with unresolved D. V shed 5 bases and J shed 1 base, with 12 bases lying between them. Germline V gene data show CDR1 as MNHEY and CDR2 as SMNVEV (reference sequence). This CDR3 is built from 14 residues. CDR3 DNA: TGTGCCAGCAGTCCCAGGCCCTTTTCCTACGAGCAGTACGTC. It translates to CASSPRPFSYEQYV.

The CDR3 is CASSIARGPNQPQHF. The DNA for the CDR3 is TGTGCCAGTAGTATCGCCAGGGGCCCCAATCAGCCCCAGCATTTT. The chain uses TRBV19 and TRBJ1-5; D is perhaps TRBD1 (6 bases). The CDR3 runs to 15 residues. Trimming pared 3 bases from V and 3 bases from J, leaving 12 bases between. Looked up from germline, CDR1 is LNHDA and CDR2 is SQIVND (reference sequence).

The chain couples TRBV7-9 to TRBJ1-5; D may be TRBD1 (6 bases). Per germline, CDR1 SEHNR and CDR2 FQNEAQ (reference sequence). V gave up 5 bases and J gave up 0 bases, with 11 bases separating them. There are 15 residues in the CDR3. Written as DNA, the CDR3 is TGTGCCAGCAGCGACGGACAGAATAGCAATCAGCCCCAGCATTTT. Amino acids: CASSDGQNSNQPQHF.

The chain combines TRBV3-1 (or the pseudogene TRBV3-2) with TRBJ2-3; TRBD2 aligns across 13 bases. This CDR3 region has 16 residues. Trimming took 1 base from V and 4 from J; bases not matched to a gene: 2. Germline loops: CDR1 LGHDT, CDR2 YNNKEL (reference sequence). Here the CDR3 DNA reads TGTGCCAGCAGCCAAGGGACTAGCGGGGGACCAGATACGCAGTATTTT. Its protein is CASSQGTSGGPDTQYF.

This clone has more than one count but fewer than ten. The chain is built from TRBV14 and TRBJ2-2; 7 bases line up with TRBD1. The V and J ends lost 4 bases and 4 bases, in that order; junction bases with no gene match: 6. The CDR3 is 15 residues long. Germline CDR1 reads SGHDN; CDR2 reads FVKESK. The CDR3 sequence: CASSRTGAPTGELFF. The CDR3 bases are TGTGCCAGCAGCCGTACAGGGGCCCCCACCGGGGAGCTGTTTTTT.

The chain links TRBV7-2 to TRBJ2-2; D call uncertain. The germline V and J ends were trimmed by 3 bases and 2 bases, with 13 bases remaining between them. The germline gives CDR1 SGHTA, CDR2 FQGNSA. The CDR3 sequence is 16 residues long. CDR3 in DNA: TGTGCCAGCAGCTTCGAGTCAACCTTAAACACCGGGGAGCTGTTTTTT. Translated: CASSFESTLNTGELFF.

The V call is TRBV5-4, the J call TRBJ2-3, with 7 bases fitting TRBD1. With 3 bases clipped from V and 3 bases from J, the junction kept 4 bases outside the gene matches. This CDR3 is 14 amino acids long. Germline values: CDR1 SGHNT, CDR2 YYREEE (reference sequence). Here the CDR3 DNA reads TGTGCCAGCAGCTGGAGGACAGGAACAGATACGCAGTATTTT. Protein sequence: CASSWRTGTDTQYF.

The count of this clone is one. V is TRBV6-5 and J is TRBJ1-2, with 7 bases fitting TRBD1. The CDR3 length is 13 residues. The ends lost 6 bases at V and 5 bases at J; junction bases unmatched: 6. Germline V gene sequence: CDR1 MNHEY, CDR2 SVGAGI. The CDR3 here is CASRSQGQYGYTF. The CDR3 region has the DNA TGTGCCAGCAGGTCACAGGGGCAGTATGGCTACACCTTC.

The rearrangement links TRBV10-3 to TRBJ1-5; the match to TRBD1 covers 7 bases. V lost 10 bases, J lost 4 bases, and 10 bases stayed unmatched. This CDR3 is built from 14 residues. The germline gives CDR1 ENHRY, CDR2 SYGVKD. CDR3 nucleotides: TGTGCCAGCCATAGGGGACAGTCTAATCAGCCCCAGCATTTT. Residues: CASHRGQSNQPQHF.

The rearrangement uses TRBV10-3 and TRBJ2-1; TRBD2 agrees at 12 bases. There are 15 residues in the CDR3. Per the germline V gene, CDR1 is ENHRY and CDR2 is SYGVKD. V shed 3 bases, J shed 7 bases, and the junction held 4 bases outside the gene matches. This CDR3 reads CAISDLTSGRNEQFF. CDR3 nucleotide sequence: TGTGCCATCAGTGATCTAACTAGCGGGAGGAATGAGCAGTTCTTC.

The chain recombines TRBV4-1 with TRBJ2-1; 10 bases match TRBD1. V gave up 4 bases and J gave up 2 bases; unmatched junction bases: 2. This CDR3 has 15 amino acids. CDR1 and CDR2 (germline): MGHRA, YSYEKL. CDR3 region: CASSLGQGAYNEQFF. Written as DNA, the CDR3 is TGCGCCAGCAGCCTTGGACAGGGGGCCTACAATGAGCAGTTCTTC.

The chain joins TRBV4-1 to TRBJ1-2; weak D call: TRBD1 (6 bases). Germline assignment: CDR1 MGHRA and CDR2 YSYEKL. The CDR3 spans 16 residues. V gave up 4 bases and J gave up 3 bases, with 18 bases separating them. CDR3 nucleotides: TGCGCCAGCAGCCCCGGGCCGCGGGGGCAGGACTATGGCTACACCTTC. It translates to CASSPGPRGQDYGYTF.

The V gene is TRBV6-5, the J gene TRBJ1-3; TRBD1 is a possible D gene (5 bases). Per the germline V gene, CDR1 is MNHEY and CDR2 is SVGAGI. The CDR3 runs 14 residues. The V end was cut by 4 bases, the J end by 4 bases, with 11 bases between. The DNA for the CDR3 is TGTGCCAGCAGTTCGAGTGGGGGGGGAAACACCATATATTTT. This sequence encodes CASSSSGGGNTIYF.

J is TRBJ1-2 and V is TRBV28; no reliable D call. The CDR3 loop spans 19 amino acids. V lost 2 bases and J 0 bases, leaving 22 bases between the germline ends. Germline V gene data show CDR1 as MDHEN and CDR2 as SYDVKM. Here the CDR3 DNA reads TGTGCCAGCAGTTTAGCAATTTGGGCGGCAGGAGGAACTAACTATGGCTACACCTTC. This gives the protein CASSLAIWAAGGTNYGYTF.

As DNA, the CDR3 is TGCAGTGCTAGTACCCACAGGGGGACCTTTCAAGAGACCCAGTACTTC. This sequence encodes CSASTHRGTFQETQYF. The chain joins TRBV20-1 to TRBJ2-5, with 8 bases identical to TRBD1. Germline V gives CDR1 DFQATT, CDR2 SNEGSKA (reference sequence). V shed 3 bases and J 2 bases; nucleotides not matched to a gene: 11. This CDR3 contains 16 residues.

Worth noting for this clone: This specimen includes other DNA sequences encoding the same CDR3. The chain joins TRBV7-2 to TRBJ2-7; possible D gene TRBD1, 7 bases. The V end lost 1 base, the J end lost 3 bases, and 10 bases lay between the germline ends. Germline-derived CDR1 and CDR2 are SGHTA and FQGNSA. The CDR3 is 14 residues long. Here the CDR3 reads CASSLGRGDYEQYV. Here the CDR3 DNA reads TGTGCCAGCAGCTTAGGCAGGGGGGACTACGAGCAGTACGTC.

This clone was counted a few times. The rearrangement links TRBV11-2 to TRBJ1-6; D unclear. The CDR3 extends over 14 amino acids. V lost 1 base to trimming and J lost 7 bases, with 8 bases between them. Per germline, CDR1 SGHAT and CDR2 FQNNGV. The CDR3 protein is CASSLAGENSPLHF. As DNA, the CDR3 is TGTGCCAGCAGCTTAGCGGGAGAAAATTCACCCCTCCACTTT.

The chain couples TRBV4-2 to TRBJ2-2, with 9 bases that match TRBD2. Per the germline V gene, CDR1 is LGHNA and CDR2 is YNFKEQ. The V and J ends lost 1 base and 0 bases, in that order; junction bases with no gene match: 6. The CDR3 is 18 residues long. In nucleotides, the CDR3 is TGTGCCAGCAGCCAAGCGGGTAGCGGGGGACCGAACACCGGGGAGCTGTTTTTT. This codes for CASSQAGSGGPNTGELFF.

The chain links TRBV4-1 to TRBJ2-1, with a weak D call TRBD2 (6 bases). V was clipped by 1 base and J by 0 bases, with 13 bases between them. CDR3 length equals 17 residues. Per germline, CDR1 MGHRA and CDR2 YSYEKL. Written as DNA, the CDR3 is TGCGCCAGCAGCCAAGGTCCGGCGCGGGACTCCTACAATGAGCAGTTCTTC. Translated, it gives CASSQGPARDSYNEQFF.

V is TRBV6-6 and J is TRBJ1-2, with TRBD1 matching over 7 bases. Germline CDR1 reads MNHNY; CDR2 reads SVGAGI (reference sequence). This CDR3 comprises 13 residues. V trimming: 5 bases; J trimming: 6 bases; junction bases outside the gene matches: 6. The CDR3 loop reads CASSDRQGHGYTF. CDR3 in DNA: TGTGCCAGCAGTGACCGACAGGGCCATGGCTACACCTTC.

V and J are TRBV19 and TRBJ1-5; 7 nucleotides agree with TRBD1. The CDR3 sequence is 15 residues long. The germline V gene encodes CDR1 LNHDA and CDR2 SQIVND (reference sequence). V trimming: 3 bases; J trimming: 7 bases; junction bases outside the gene matches: 9. The CDR3, as DNA: TGTGCCAGTAGTATCAGGGGGGACTGGGGGCAGCCCCAGCATTTT. It encodes CASSIRGDWGQPQHF.

CDR3 amino acids: CASSVVGRRGGSTDTQYF. For the CDR3, the DNA is TGTGCCAGCAGTGTAGTAGGTCGACGGGGGGGGAGCACAGATACGCAGTATTTT. The V call is TRBV28, the J call TRBJ2-3, with 8 bases matching TRBD2. Germline lookup yields CDR1 MDHEN and CDR2 SYDVKM. Trimming cost V 5 bases and J 0 bases; bases outside gene matches: 13. The CDR3 spans 18 residues.

This clone was seen a few times. The chain links TRBV19 to TRBJ1-5; unclear D gene. Germline V gives CDR1 LNHDA, CDR2 SQIVND (reference sequence). V dropped 4 bases and J dropped 5 bases, with 15 bases sitting between them. This CDR3 is 15 amino acids long. CDR3 in DNA: TGTGCCAGTAGTAACCCGCGAACAGTTTATCAGCCCCAGCATTTT. Its translation is CASSNPRTVYQPQHF.

The count of this clone is one. The chain carries TRBV2 and TRBJ1-1; TRBD1 aligns across 7 bases. CDR3 length: 13 amino acids. With V trimmed by 6 bases and J by 1 base, 2 bases remained unmatched. CDR1 and CDR2 from the germline V gene are SNHLY and FYNNEI. The CDR3 loop reads CASRGQKNTEAFF. The CDR3 region has the DNA TGTGCCAGCAGGGGACAGAAGAACACTGAAGCTTTCTTT.

This chain uses TRBV3-1 (or the pseudogene TRBV3-2) with TRBJ2-3, with TRBD2 matching over 10 bases. This CDR3 comprises 16 residues. With V trimmed by 4 bases and J by 4 bases, 8 bases remained unmatched. In germline, CDR1 is LGHDT, CDR2 YNNKEL (reference sequence). The CDR3 protein is CASSPRSSGGSDTQYF. The CDR3 nucleotides are TGTGCCAGCAGCCCGCGGAGTAGCGGGGGGTCAGATACGCAGTATTTT.

This rearrangement joins TRBV15 to TRBJ2-1; D remains ambiguous. The germline gives CDR1 LNHNV, CDR2 YYDKDF (reference sequence). V gave up 0 bases and J gave up 1 base, with 4 bases separating them. The CDR3 has 14 residues. The DNA for the CDR3 is TGTGCCACCAGCAGAGATCCTTCCTACAATGAGCAGTTCTTC. Translating gives CATSRDPSYNEQFF.

This rearrangement joins TRBV5-6 to TRBJ1-2; D is uncertain. CDR1 is SGHDT and CDR2 is YYEEEE in the germline V gene. This CDR3 has 15 residues. V was trimmed by 6 bases and J by 1 base, leaving 16 bases between them. The CDR3 protein is CASTWFNGYNYGYTF. DNA for the CDR3: TGTGCCAGCACCTGGTTCAACGGTTATAACTATGGCTACACCTTC.

The chain links TRBV6-1 to TRBJ2-1, with TRBD1 identical over 9 bases. The V and J ends lost 2 bases and 4 bases, in that order; junction bases with no gene match: 15. The CDR3 sequence is 19 residues long. Germline V gives CDR1 MNHNS, CDR2 SASEGT. CDR3 in amino acids: CASSEPGQGRKSQYNEQFF. The CDR3 DNA sequence: TGTGCCAGCAGTGAACCGGGACAGGGAAGAAAATCCCAATACAATGAGCAGTTCTTC.